Below, one T cell receptor beta chain is given with its context. Its antigen is currently unknown. PCR was performed using 60 Vbeta and 13 Jbeta primers. Sequencing was performed with immunoSEQ multiplex PCR; in TCRdb, only in-frame clones are kept and a portion is missing. Of 130,000 to 150,000 clones listed, about 80% are singletons. The data are from a study of cytomegalovirus exposure and HLA in healthy donors. Study-wide results and limits: Under in vitro conditions, three CMV-associated chains were confirmed as specific for CMV antigens. Reports indicate that TCR beta sequences accurately predicted the HLA-A and HLA-B alleles of most subjects. Over 15,000 TCR beta sequences were associated with HLA alleles at 0.05 false discovery rate in a later analysis.

The length of the CDR3 is 13 residues. The V gene lost 1 base and the J gene lost 2 bases, with 4 bases spanning the gap. The germline V gene has CDR1 SGHVS and CDR2 FQNEAQ. The V and J genes are TRBV7-8 and TRBJ2-3; D unclear. This TCR was recovered from a man between 18 and 29 years old in good health and CMV-seronegative. The sample comprised PBMCs. CDR3 DNA sequence: TGTGCCAGCAGCTTAGGTTACACAGATACGCAGTATTTT. This translates into CASSLGYTDTQYF. The variable domain in full, with the rest retrieved from reference TRBV7-8 and TRBJ2-3, is GAGVSQSPRYKVAKRGQDVALRCDPISGHVSLFWYQQALGQGPEFLTYFQNEAQLDKSGLPSDRFFAERPEGSVSTLKIQRTQQEDSAVYLCASSLGYTDTQYFGPGTRLTVL.